The rows below give T cell receptor beta chains drawn from one sample of a study of T cells in Graves' hyperthyroidism and ophthalmopathy. TCRdb called the multiplex PCR reads again in MiXCR, with one record for every CDR3 protein. The sample records nearly 600,000 distinct CDR3 sequences, about 15% being singletons. The sequenced material came from blood. The origin of the receptors is a woman in her twenties or thirties with Graves' hyperthyroidism that later progressed to Graves' ophthalmopathy. The CDR3 runs from the conserved cysteine through the conserved F or W. D genes are given only for firm matches. Expanded clones are given a class, and other clones once, few, many or no size at all.

j_gene | v_gene | abundance | d_gene | CDR3aa | CDR3nt
TRBJ2-2 | TRBV30 | few | TRBD2 | CAWSLGTIGTGELFF | TGTGCCTGGAGTCTCGGGACTATAGGGACCGGGGAGCTGTTTTTT
TRBJ2-2 | TRBV20-1 | few | - | CSARTPANTGELFF | TGCAGTGCTCGTACCCCCGCGAACACCGGGGAGCTGTTTTTT
TRBJ2-6 | TRBV19 | - | TRBD2 | CASSNLAVSSGANVLTF | TGTGCCAGTAGTAACCTAGCGGTAAGCTCTGGGGCCAACGTCCTGACTTTC
TRBJ1-3 | TRBV12-3/TRBV12-4 | many | - | CASRPSGVSGNTIYF | TGTGCCAGCAGGCCATCAGGGGTATCTGGAAACACCATATATTTT
TRBJ1-2 | TRBV20-1 | many | - | CSARDPRTSYGYTF | TGCAGTGCTAGAGATCCCAGGACTTCCTATGGCTACACCTTC
TRBJ1-1 | TRBV5-6 | - | - | CASSSTGQVNTEAFF | TGTGCCAGCAGCTCTACGGGACAAGTGAACACTGAAGCTTTCTTT
TRBJ2-1 | TRBV7-9 | many | - | CASSLNSRYNEQFF | TGTGCCAGCAGCCTGAATAGCAGGTACAATGAGCAGTTCTTC
TRBJ1-3 | TRBV5-1 | - | - | CVSSQGNTIYF | TGCGTCAGCAGTCAAGGAAACACCATATATTTT
TRBJ2-2 | TRBV27 | many | - | CASSFGTPTAGELFF | TGTGCCAGCAGTTTCGGGACGCCGACGGCCGGGGAGCTGTTTTTT
TRBJ1-2 | TRBV24-1 | many | - | CATSDGREGNGYTF | TGTGCCACCAGTGATGGGAGGGAGGGAAATGGCTACACCTTC
TRBJ1-5 | TRBV12-3/TRBV12-4 | many | TRBD1 | CASRGQGAGQHF | TGTGCCAGCAGGGGACAGGGGGCCGGCCAGCATTTT
TRBJ1-1 | TRBV12-3/TRBV12-4 | many | - | CASSFNHEQIKAFF | TGTGCCAGCAGTTTTAACCACGAACAGATTAAAGCTTTCTTT
TRBJ1-1 | TRBV30 | many | TRBD1 | CAWSVRGQVNTEAFF | TGTGCCTGGAGTGTAAGAGGACAGGTAAACACTGAAGCTTTCTTT
TRBJ2-3 | TRBV20-1 | many | TRBD2 | CSARLGLALPDTQYF | TGCAGTGCTCGTCTCGGACTAGCGCTTCCAGATACGCAGTATTTT
TRBJ2-7 | TRBV9 | few | - | CASSAGPSLSEQYF | TGTGCCAGCAGCGCCGGCCCCTCCCTTAGCGAGCAGTACTTC
TRBJ2-5 | TRBV7-2 | many | TRBD2 | CASSLGGGGQETQYF | TGTGCCAGCAGCTTAGGGGGGGGGGGACAAGAGACCCAGTACTTC
TRBJ2-4 | TRBV5-1 | many | - | CASSLWKLQDKNIQYF | TGCGCCAGCAGCTTGTGGAAGCTCCAGGACAAAAACATTCAGTACTTC
TRBJ2-3 | TRBV10-1 | many | TRBD2 | CASRASGGTDTQYF | TGCGCCAGCAGGGCTAGCGGAGGCACAGATACGCAGTATTTT